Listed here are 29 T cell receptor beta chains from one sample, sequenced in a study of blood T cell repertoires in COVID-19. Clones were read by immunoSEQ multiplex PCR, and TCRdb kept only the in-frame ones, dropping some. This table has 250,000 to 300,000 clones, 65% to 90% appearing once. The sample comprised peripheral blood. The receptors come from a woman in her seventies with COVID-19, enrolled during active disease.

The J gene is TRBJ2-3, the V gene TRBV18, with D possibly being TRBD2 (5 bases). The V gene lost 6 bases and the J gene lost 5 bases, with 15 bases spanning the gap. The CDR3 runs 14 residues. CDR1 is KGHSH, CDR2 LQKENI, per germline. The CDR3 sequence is CASSPGSNIDTQYF. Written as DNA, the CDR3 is TGTGCCAGCTCGCCGGGGAGCAATATAGATACGCAGTATTTT.

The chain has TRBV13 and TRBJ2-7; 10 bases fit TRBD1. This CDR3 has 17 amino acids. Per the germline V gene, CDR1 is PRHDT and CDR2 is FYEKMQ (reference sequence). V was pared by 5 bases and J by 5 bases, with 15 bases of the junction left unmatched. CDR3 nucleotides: TGTGCCAGCAGCCTCCCCTCGGACAGGGGGTATAGTCACGAGCAGTACTTC. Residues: CASSLPSDRGYSHEQYF. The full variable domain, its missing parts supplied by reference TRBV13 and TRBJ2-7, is AAGVIQSPRHLIKEKRETATLKCYPIPRHDTVYWYQQGPGQDPQFLISFYEKMQSDKGSIPDRFSAQQFSDYHSELNMSSLELGDSALYFCASSLPSDRGYSHEQYFGPGTRLTVT.

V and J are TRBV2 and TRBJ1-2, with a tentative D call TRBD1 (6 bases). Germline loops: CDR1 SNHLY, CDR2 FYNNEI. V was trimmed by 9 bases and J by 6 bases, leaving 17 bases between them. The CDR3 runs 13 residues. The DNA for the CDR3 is TGTGCCAGAGACAGGAATCTGAACGATGGCTACACCTTC. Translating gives CARDRNLNDGYTF.

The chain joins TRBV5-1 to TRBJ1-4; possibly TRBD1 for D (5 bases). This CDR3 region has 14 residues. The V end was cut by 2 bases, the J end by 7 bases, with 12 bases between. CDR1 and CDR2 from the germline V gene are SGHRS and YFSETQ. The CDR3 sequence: CASSFGGISEKLFF. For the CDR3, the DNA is TGCGCCAGCAGCTTCGGGGGTATATCTGAAAAACTGTTTTTT.

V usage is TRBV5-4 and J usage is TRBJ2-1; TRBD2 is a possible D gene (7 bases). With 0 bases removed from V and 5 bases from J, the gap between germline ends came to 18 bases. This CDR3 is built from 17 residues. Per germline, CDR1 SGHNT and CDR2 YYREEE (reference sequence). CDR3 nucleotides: TGTGCCAGCAGCTTGGTTGGTGGGGGGGCCAGGGACAATGAGCAGTTCTTC. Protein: CASSLVGGGARDNEQFF.

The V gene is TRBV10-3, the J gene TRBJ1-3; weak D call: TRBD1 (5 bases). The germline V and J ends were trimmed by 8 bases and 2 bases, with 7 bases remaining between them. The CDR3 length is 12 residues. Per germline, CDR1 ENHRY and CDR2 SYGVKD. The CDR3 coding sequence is TGTGCCATCCGGGGGACTGGAAACACCATATATTTT. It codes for CAIRGTGNTIYF.

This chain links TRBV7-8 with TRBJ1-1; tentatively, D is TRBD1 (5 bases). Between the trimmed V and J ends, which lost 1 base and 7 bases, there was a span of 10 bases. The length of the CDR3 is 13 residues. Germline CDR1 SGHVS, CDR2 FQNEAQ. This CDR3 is CASSLGPQDEAFF. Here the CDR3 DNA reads TGTGCCAGCAGCTTAGGGCCACAGGATGAAGCTTTCTTT.

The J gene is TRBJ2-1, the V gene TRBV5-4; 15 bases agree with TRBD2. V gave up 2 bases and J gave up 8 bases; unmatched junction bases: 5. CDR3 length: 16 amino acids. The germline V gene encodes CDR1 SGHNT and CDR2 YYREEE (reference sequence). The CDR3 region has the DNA TGTGCCAGCAGCTTACGGACTAGCGGGGGGGGCGATGAGCAGTTCTTC. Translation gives CASSLRTSGGGDEQFF.

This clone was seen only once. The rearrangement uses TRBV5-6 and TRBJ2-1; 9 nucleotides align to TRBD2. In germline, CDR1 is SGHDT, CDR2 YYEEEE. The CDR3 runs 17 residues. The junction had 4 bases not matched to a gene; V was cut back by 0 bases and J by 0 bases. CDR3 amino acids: CASSLVGSGSSYNEQFF. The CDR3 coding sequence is TGTGCCAGCAGCTTGGTCGGTAGCGGGAGCTCCTACAATGAGCAGTTCTTC.

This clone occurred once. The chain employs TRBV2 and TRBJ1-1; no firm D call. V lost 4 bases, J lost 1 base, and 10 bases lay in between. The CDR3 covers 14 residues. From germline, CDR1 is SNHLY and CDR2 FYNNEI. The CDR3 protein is CASSVLTGNTEAFF. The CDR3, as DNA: TGTGCCAGCAGTGTATTAACGGGGAACACTGAAGCTTTCTTT.

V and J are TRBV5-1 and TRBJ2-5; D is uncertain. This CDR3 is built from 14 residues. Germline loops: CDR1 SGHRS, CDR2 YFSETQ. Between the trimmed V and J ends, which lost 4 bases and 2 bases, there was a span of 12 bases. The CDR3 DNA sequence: TGCGCCAGCAGCGCTCACGGGTGGCAAGAGACCCAGTACTTC. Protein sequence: CASSAHGWQETQYF. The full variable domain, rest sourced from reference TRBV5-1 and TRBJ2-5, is KAGVTQTPRYLIKTRGQQVTLSCSPISGHRSVSWYQQTPGQGLQFLFEYFSETQRNKGNFPGRFSGRQFSNSRSEMNVSTLELGDSALYLCASSAHGWQETQYFGPGTRLLVL.

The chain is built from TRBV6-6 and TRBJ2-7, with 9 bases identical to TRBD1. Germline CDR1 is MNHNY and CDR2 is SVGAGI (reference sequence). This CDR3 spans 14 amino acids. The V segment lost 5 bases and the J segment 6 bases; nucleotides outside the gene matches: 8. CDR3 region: CASSTRDRAGEQYF. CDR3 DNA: TGTGCCAGCAGTACCCGGGACAGGGCGGGCGAGCAGTACTTC.

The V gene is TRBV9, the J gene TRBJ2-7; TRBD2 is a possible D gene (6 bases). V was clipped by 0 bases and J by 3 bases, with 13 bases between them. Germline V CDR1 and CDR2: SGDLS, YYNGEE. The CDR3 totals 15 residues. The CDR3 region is CASSVAGEIYYEQYF. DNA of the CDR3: TGTGCCAGCAGCGTAGCGGGGGAAATATACTACGAGCAGTACTTC.

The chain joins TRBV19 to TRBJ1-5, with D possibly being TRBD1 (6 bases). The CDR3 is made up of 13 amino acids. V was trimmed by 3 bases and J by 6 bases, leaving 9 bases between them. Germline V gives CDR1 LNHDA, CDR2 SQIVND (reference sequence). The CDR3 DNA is TGTGCCAGTAGTATCAGGGGTGGTCAGCCCCAGCATTTT. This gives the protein CASSIRGGQPQHF.

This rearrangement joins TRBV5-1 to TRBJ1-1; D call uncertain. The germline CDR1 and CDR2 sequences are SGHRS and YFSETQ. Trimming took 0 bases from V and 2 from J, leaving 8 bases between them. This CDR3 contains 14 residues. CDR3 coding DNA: TGCGCCAGCAGCTTGGACGGGTATAACACTGAAGCTTTCTTT. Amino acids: CASSLDGYNTEAFF.

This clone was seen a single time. CDR3 coding DNA: TGCAGCGCGCTAACCCCATCTTACGAGCAGTACTTC. It translates to CSALTPSYEQYF. This sequence joins TRBV29-1 and TRBJ2-7; D not certain. Germline V lookup: CDR1 SQVTM, CDR2 ANQGSEA. The CDR3 covers 12 residues. V lost 7 bases, J lost 4 bases, and 14 bases lay in between.

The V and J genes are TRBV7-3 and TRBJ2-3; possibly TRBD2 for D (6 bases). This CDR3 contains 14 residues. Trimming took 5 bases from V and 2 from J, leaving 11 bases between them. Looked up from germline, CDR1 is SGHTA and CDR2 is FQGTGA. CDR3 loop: CASSPRDFTDTQYF. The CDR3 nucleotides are TGTGCCAGCAGCCCCCGGGACTTCACAGATACGCAGTATTTT.

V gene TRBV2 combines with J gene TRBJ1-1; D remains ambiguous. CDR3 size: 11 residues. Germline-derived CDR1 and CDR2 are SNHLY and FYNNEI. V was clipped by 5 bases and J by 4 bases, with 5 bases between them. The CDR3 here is CASSSSTEAFF. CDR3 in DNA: TGTGCCAGCAGTAGTAGCACTGAAGCTTTCTTT.

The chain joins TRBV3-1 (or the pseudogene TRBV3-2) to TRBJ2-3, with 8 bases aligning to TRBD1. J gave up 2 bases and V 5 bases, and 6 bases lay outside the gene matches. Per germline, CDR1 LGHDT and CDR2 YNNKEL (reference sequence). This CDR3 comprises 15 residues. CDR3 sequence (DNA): TGTGCCAGCAGCACCAGACAGGGGAACACAGATACGCAGTATTTT. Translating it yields CASSTRQGNTDTQYF.

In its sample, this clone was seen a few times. The CDR3 sequence: CASSQSPGQGPETQYF. The CDR3 bases are TGCGCCAGCAGCCAATCCCCGGGACAGGGGCCGGAGACCCAGTACTTC. V usage is TRBV4-1 and J usage is TRBJ2-5; TRBD1 agrees at 10 bases. Germline V gene data show CDR1 as MGHRA and CDR2 as YSYEKL. The J segment lost 5 bases and the V segment lost 2 bases, leaving 8 bases of the junction unmatched. The CDR3 runs to 16 residues.

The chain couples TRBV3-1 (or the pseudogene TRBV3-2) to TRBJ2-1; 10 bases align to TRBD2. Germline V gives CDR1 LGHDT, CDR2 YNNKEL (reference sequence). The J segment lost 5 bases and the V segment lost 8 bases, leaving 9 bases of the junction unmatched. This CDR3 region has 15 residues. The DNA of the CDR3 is TGTGCCAGCGCCTTGCGAGCGGGGGGGAACAATGAGCAGTTCTTC. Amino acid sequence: CASALRAGGNNEQFF.

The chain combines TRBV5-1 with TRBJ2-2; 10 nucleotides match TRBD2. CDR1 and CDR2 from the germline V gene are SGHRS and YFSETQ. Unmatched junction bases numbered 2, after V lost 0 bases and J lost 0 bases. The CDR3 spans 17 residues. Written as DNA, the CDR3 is TGCGCCAGCAGCTTGGTACTAGCGGGGACGAACACCGGGGAGCTGTTTTTT. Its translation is CASSLVLAGTNTGELFF.

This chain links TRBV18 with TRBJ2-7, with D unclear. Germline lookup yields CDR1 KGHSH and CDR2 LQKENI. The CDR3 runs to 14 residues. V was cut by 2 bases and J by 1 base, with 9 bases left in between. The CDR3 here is CASSPWATSYEQYF. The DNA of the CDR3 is TGTGCCAGCTCACCATGGGCAACTTCCTACGAGCAGTACTTC.

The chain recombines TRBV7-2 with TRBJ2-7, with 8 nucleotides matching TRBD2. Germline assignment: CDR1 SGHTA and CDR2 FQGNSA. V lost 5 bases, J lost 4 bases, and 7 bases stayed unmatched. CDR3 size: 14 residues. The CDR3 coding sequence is TGTGCCAGCAGCAATGCCCCGGGAGGGTACGAGCAGTACTTC. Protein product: CASSNAPGGYEQYF.

The CDR3 DNA reads as TGTGCCAGCAGGGGACAGGGGGGCACTGAAGCTTTCTTT. Translation: CASRGQGGTEAFF. The chain has TRBV2 and TRBJ1-1; 11 bases map to TRBD1. CDR3 size: 13 residues. In germline, CDR1 is SNHLY, CDR2 FYNNEI. The trim removed 6 bases at V and 4 bases at J, leaving 1 base unmatched. The whole variable domain, remainder taken from reference TRBV2 and TRBJ1-1, is EPEVTQTPSHQVTQMGQEVILRCVPISNHLYFYWYRQILGQKVEFLVSFYNNEISEKSEIFDDQFSVERPDGSNFTLKIRSTKLEDSAMYFCASRGQGGTEAFFGQGTRLTVV.

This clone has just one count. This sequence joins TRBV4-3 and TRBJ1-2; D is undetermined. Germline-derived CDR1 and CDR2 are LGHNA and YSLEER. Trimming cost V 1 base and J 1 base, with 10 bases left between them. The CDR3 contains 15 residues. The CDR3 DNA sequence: TGCGCCAGCAGCCAAGGCGCGGTATTTAACTATGGCTACACCTTC. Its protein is CASSQGAVFNYGYTF.

In DNA, the CDR3 is TGTGCCAGCAGCCCTGGGACAGGAGAGGGCTACGAGCAGTACTTC. Its protein product is CASSPGTGEGYEQYF. The chain links TRBV9 to TRBJ2-7; TRBD1 matches at 8 bases. The CDR3 contains 15 residues. Germline-derived CDR1 and CDR2 are SGDLS and YYNGEE. Trimming removed 4 bases from V and 3 bases from J; junction bases left unmatched: 9.

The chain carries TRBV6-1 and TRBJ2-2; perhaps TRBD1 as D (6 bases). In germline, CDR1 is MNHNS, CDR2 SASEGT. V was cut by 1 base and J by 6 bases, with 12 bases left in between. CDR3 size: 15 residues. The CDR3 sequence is CASSEGTGIAGELFF. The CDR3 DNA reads TGTGCCAGCAGTGAAGGAACAGGGATTGCCGGGGAGCTGTTTTTT.

The CDR3 loop is CASRAYSSSYNEQFF. As DNA, the CDR3 is TGTGCCAGTCGAGCTTACAGTAGCTCCTACAATGAGCAGTTCTTC. The chain is built from TRBV7-2 and TRBJ2-1; no clear D gene. Deletions cut 9 bases from V and 0 bases from J, with 15 bases between. Germline-derived CDR1 and CDR2 are SGHTA and FQGNSA. The CDR3 has 15 amino acids.